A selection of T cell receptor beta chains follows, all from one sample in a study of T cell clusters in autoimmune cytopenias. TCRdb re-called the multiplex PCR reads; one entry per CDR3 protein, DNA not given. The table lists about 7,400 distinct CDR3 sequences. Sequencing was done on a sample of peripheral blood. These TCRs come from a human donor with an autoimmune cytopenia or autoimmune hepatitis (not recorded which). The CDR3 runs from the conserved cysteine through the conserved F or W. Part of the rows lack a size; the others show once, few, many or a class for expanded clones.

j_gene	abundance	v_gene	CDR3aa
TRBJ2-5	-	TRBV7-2	CASSINSRLETQYF
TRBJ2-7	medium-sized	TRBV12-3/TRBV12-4	CASSFNHYEQYF
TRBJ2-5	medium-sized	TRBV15	CATSRGTGVGETQYF
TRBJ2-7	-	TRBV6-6	CASSYIGTGGNEQYF
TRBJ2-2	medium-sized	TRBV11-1	CASSSSDFRGFNTGELFF
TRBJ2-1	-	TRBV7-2	CASSRPGYNEQFF
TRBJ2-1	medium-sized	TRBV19	CASRLAPYNEQFF
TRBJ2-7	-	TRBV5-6	CASSLDRWGGEQYF
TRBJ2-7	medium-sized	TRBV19	CATWDRGYEQYF
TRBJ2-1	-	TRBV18	CASSPALDNEQFF
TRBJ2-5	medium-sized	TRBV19	CASSEWGLAVVQETQYF
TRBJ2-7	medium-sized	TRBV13	CASSLGGLRSGEQYF
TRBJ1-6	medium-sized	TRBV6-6	CASIERNSYNSPLHF
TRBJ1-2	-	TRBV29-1	CSVEGGGGGYTF
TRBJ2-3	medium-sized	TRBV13	CASSPPSTDTQYF
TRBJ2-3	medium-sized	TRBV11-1	CASSSGAWTTDTQYF
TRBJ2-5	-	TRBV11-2	CASSFAGEETQYF
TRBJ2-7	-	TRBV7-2	CASSAGEATSEQYF
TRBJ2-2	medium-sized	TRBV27	CASGARSNTGELFF
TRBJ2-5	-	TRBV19	CASTPSPRGLSLEETQYF
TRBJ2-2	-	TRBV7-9	CASSRYSGSNTGELFF
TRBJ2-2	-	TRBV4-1	CATHAGLAGANTGELFF
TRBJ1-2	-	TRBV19	CASSIVSGDDGYTF
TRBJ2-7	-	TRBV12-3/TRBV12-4	CASSPTGPYYEQYF
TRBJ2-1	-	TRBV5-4	CASSGELAVYYNEQFF
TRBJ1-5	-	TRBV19	CASSTDPDRQYSNQPQHF
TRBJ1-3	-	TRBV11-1	CASSLSARSGNTIYF
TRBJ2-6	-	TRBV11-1	CASRGVAYSGANVLTF
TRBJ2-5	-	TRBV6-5	CASSPGMGPMETQYF
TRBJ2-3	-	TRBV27	CASSLYLAGAADTQYF
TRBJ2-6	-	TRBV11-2	CASSSFRDRGSGANVLTF
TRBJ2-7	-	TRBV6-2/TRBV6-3	CASTQSVSYEQYF
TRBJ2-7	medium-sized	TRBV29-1	CSVVLSSGGREQYF
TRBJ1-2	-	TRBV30	CAWSLLQSSYGYTF
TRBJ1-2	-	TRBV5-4	CASSSGGRGSYGYTF
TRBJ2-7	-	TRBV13	CASSQQTALDEQYF
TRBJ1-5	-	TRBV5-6	CASSSDGTKDQPQHF
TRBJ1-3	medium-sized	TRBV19	CASSGDGNTIYF
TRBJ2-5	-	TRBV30	CAWSDQETQYF
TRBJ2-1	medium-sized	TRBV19	CASSMRDRGGNEQFF
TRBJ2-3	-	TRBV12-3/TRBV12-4	CASSLLSSGRGTDTQYF